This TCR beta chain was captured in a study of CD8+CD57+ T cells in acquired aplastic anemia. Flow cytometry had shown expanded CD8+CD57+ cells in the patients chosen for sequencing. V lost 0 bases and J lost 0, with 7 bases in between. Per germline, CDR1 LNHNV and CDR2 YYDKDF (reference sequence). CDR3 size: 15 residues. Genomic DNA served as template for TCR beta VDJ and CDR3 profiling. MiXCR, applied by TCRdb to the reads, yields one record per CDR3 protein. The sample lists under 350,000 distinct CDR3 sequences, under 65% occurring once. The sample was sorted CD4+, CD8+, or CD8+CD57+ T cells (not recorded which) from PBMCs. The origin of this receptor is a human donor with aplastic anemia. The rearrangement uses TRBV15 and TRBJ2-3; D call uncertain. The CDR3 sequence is CATSRDVWSTDTQYF. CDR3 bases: TGTGCCACCAGCAGAGATGTCTGGAGCACAGATACGCAGTATTTT.